These T cell receptor beta chains were read from a single sample in a study of PD-L1 blockade in urothelial cancer. The protocol was immunoSEQ multiplex PCR, while the TCRdb copy is restricted to in-frame clones and leaves out a portion. The sample lists 95,000 to 150,000 clones, more than 75% seen once, with roughly 2.3% in the top ten. The material sequenced was PBMCs, taken around atezolizumab (anti-PD-L1) treatment. The receptor set was obtained from a man aged 50 or older with urothelial cancer. Both conserved end residues are part of each CDR3. The order of the fields is clone size, V gene, D gene, J gene, CDR3 protein, CDR3 DNA. D genes are given only for firm matches. A clone size is listed for some rows: how often the clone was seen (once, few, many), or a class if it is expanded.

>few|TRBV29-1|NA|TRBJ1-1
CSVARGSMNTEAFF
TGCAGCGTTGCTCGCGGGAGCATGAACACTGAAGCTTTCTTT
>NA|TRBV9|TRBD2|TRBJ2-2
CASSAGLAGGPGTGELFF
TGTGCCAGCAGCGCGGGACTAGCGGGAGGGCCGGGCACCGGGGAGCTGTTTTTT
>NA|TRBV6-6|TRBD1|TRBJ2-2
CASSLHGTGRGGELFF
TGTGCCAGCAGTCTCCACGGGACAGGGCGGGGCGGGGAGCTGTTTTTT
>once|TRBV6-1|TRBD2|TRBJ2-1
CASERERTYNEQFF
TGTGCCAGCGAGCGGGAACGAACCTACAATGAGCAGTTCTTC
>NA|TRBV28|NA|TRBJ1-1
CASTIFAGTEAFF
TGTGCCAGCACGATCTTTGCGGGCACTGAAGCTTTCTTT
>NA|TRBV5-1|TRBD1|TRBJ2-7
CATSRDRYYEQYF
TGCGCCACCTCACGGGACAGATACTACGAGCAGTACTTC
>NA|TRBV6-6|NA|TRBJ1-3
CASRDSAVSGNTIYF
TGTGCCAGCAGGGACAGTGCGGTCTCTGGAAACACCATATATTTT
>NA|TRBV4-2|NA|TRBJ1-1
CASSQEYRTEAFF
TGTGCCAGCAGCCAAGAATACAGAACTGAAGCTTTCTTT
>NA|TRBV18|TRBD1|TRBJ2-1
CASSPRTGGSWEHFF
TGTGCCAGCTCACCACGGACAGGGGGCTCGTGGGAGCATTTCTTC
>NA|TRBV10-3|TRBD1|TRBJ2-7
CAIRAGTGEGEQYF
TGTGCCATCAGGGCCGGGACAGGTGAAGGCGAGCAGTACTTC
>NA|TRBV27|NA|TRBJ1-2
CASSSFQVSNYGYTF
TGTGCCAGCAGTTCGTTCCAGGTTTCTAACTATGGCTACACCTTC
>NA|TRBV5-1|NA|TRBJ1-3
CASSLAGFPSSGNTIYF
TGCGCCAGCAGCTTGGCGGGGTTTCCAAGCTCTGGAAACACCATATATTTT
>NA|TRBV7-9|TRBD1|TRBJ1-1
CASSYGQGANTEAFF
TGTGCCAGCAGCTACGGACAGGGGGCGAACACTGAAGCTTTCTTT
>NA|TRBV5-1|TRBD2|TRBJ2-7
CASSISGYSYEQYF
TGCGCCAGCAGCATTAGCGGGTACTCCTACGAGCAGTACTTC
>NA|TRBV10-2|NA|TRBJ1-1
CASSEQGTLFGAFF
TGCGCCAGCAGTGAGCAGGGAACACTTTTTGGAGCTTTCTTT
>NA|TRBV6-4|NA|TRBJ2-2
CASSEQANTGELFF
TGTGCCAGCAGTGAACAGGCGAACACCGGGGAGCTGTTTTTT
>NA|TRBV6-6|NA|TRBJ2-3
CGRRDSNRSTDTQYF
TGTGGACGGCGAGACAGCAATCGGAGCACAGATACGCAGTATTTT
>NA|TRBV10-3|TRBD2|TRBJ2-7
CAISEVAGGEQYF
TGTGCCATCAGTGAGGTAGCGGGGGGCGAGCAGTACTTC
>NA|TRBV29-1|TRBD1|TRBJ2-7
CSVVDRGRVIEQYF
TGCAGCGTCGTTGACAGGGGGCGCGTAATCGAGCAGTACTTC
>NA|TRBV5-1|NA|TRBJ1-4
CASSLVGGRLFF
TGCGCCAGCAGTCTAGTAGGAGGGAGACTGTTTTTT
>NA|TRBV19|TRBD1|TRBJ1-2
CASSAGTGTAYGYTF
TGTGCCAGTAGTGCAGGGACAGGGACGGCCTATGGCTACACCTTC
>once|TRBV7-9|TRBD2|TRBJ2-3
CASSSLTSGRAVGRDTQYF
TGTGCCAGCAGCTCGTTGACTAGCGGGAGGGCCGTAGGTAGAGATACGCAGTATTTT
>NA|TRBV18|TRBD1|TRBJ2-1
CASSPGTDRYNEQFF
TGTGCCAGCTCACCCGGGACAGATCGTTACAATGAGCAGTTCTTC
>NA|TRBV2|NA|TRBJ2-5
CASRMGEGVKTQYF
TGTGCCAGCAGAATGGGGGAGGGGGTAAAGACCCAGTACTTC
>NA|TRBV2|TRBD1|TRBJ1-5
CASRAQGRPDSNQPQHF
TGTGCCAGCAGAGCACAGGGGCGACCGGATAGCAATCAGCCCCAGCATTTT
>once|TRBV14|NA|TRBJ1-1
CASSLGRRTEAFF
TGTGCCAGCAGCCTAGGCCGGAGGACTGAAGCTTTCTTT
>NA|TRBV6-5|NA|TRBJ2-1
CASSLGGDNEQFF
TGTGCCAGCAGTTTGGGAGGTGACAATGAGCAGTTCTTC
>NA|TRBV15|NA|TRBJ2-7
CATSSPHGGNDEQYF
TGTGCCACCAGCTCACCACACGGCGGGAACGACGAGCAGTACTTC
>NA|TRBV19|TRBD1|TRBJ1-4
CASSERDSRSEKLFF
TGTGCCAGTAGTGAAAGGGACAGCCGGAGTGAAAAACTGTTTTTT
>NA|TRBV2|TRBD2|TRBJ2-7
CASTLGGSGRALYEQYF
TGTGCCAGCACCCTAGGGGGTAGCGGGAGGGCCCTTTACGAGCAGTACTTC
>NA|TRBV6-6|NA|TRBJ2-6
CASTYSASSGANVLTF
TGTGCCAGCACGTATAGCGCAAGCTCTGGGGCCAACGTCCTGACTTTC
>NA|TRBV29-1|NA|TRBJ1-1
CSVRRGRANTEAFF
TGCAGCGTCCGGAGGGGGAGGGCGAACACTGAAGCTTTCTTT
>NA|TRBV30|TRBD2|TRBJ2-3
CAWSGERGGSLDTQYF
TGTGCCTGGAGTGGCGAGAGGGGCGGGAGTTTGGATACGCAGTATTTT
>NA|TRBV5-4|NA|TRBJ1-1
CASSSTWQMNTEAFF
TGTGCCAGCAGCTCCACCTGGCAGATGAACACTGAAGCTTTCTTT
>NA|TRBV5-1|NA|TRBJ2-6
CASSLGGGTHTGANVLTF
TGCGCCAGCAGCTTGGGTGGCGGGACTCACACTGGGGCCAACGTCCTGACTTTC
>NA|TRBV19|TRBD1|TRBJ1-1
CASSMDRGNTEAFF
TGTGCCAGTAGTATGGACAGGGGGAACACTGAAGCTTTCTTT
>few|TRBV5-6|NA|TRBJ2-1
CASSLALGSDSTYEQFF
TGTGCCAGCAGCTTGGCCCTAGGTTCAGATAGTACGTATGAGCAGTTCTTC
>NA|TRBV19|TRBD2|TRBJ2-7
CASRSPSGRDSYEQYF
TGTGCCAGTAGATCTCCAAGCGGGAGGGACTCCTACGAGCAGTACTTC
>NA|TRBV7-9|TRBD1|TRBJ2-7
CASSLLGTASYEQYF
TGTGCCAGCAGCCTTTTGGGGACAGCCTCCTACGAGCAGTACTTC
>once|TRBV19|NA|TRBJ2-1
CASSPRGGNNEQFF
TGTGCCAGTAGTCCCAGAGGGGGAAACAATGAGCAGTTCTTC
>NA|TRBV15|NA|TRBJ2-2
CATSRRGYLGTGELFF
TGTGCCACCAGCAGAAGGGGGTACCTTGGCACCGGGGAGCTGTTTTTT
>NA|TRBV9|NA|TRBJ2-3
CASSSRLADTQYF
TGTGCCAGCAGCTCTAGACTAGCAGATACGCAGTATTTT
>NA|TRBV5-1|NA|TRBJ2-3
CASSLAGVGTDTQYF
TGCGCCAGCAGCTTGGCGGGAGTTGGCACAGATACGCAGTATTTT
>NA|TRBV7-2|TRBD1|TRBJ1-2
CASSRGQGLNYGYTF
TGTGCCAGCAGCCGAGGACAGGGACTTAACTATGGCTACACCTTC
>NA|TRBV15|TRBD2|TRBJ2-1
CATSASGFSYNEQFF
TGTGCCACCAGCGCTAGCGGGTTCTCCTACAATGAGCAGTTCTTC
>NA|TRBV30|NA|TRBJ1-4
CAWSRVGGEKLFF
TGTGCCTGGAGCCGAGTGGGGGGGGAAAAACTGTTTTTT
>NA|TRBV28|NA|TRBJ2-7
CASRSHRRSDEQYF
TGTGCCAGCAGATCACACAGGCGCTCCGACGAGCAGTACTTC
>NA|TRBV11-3|TRBD2|TRBJ2-1
CASSSLAGGSNEQFF
TGTGCCAGCAGCTCGCTAGCGGGCGGCAGCAATGAGCAGTTCTTC
>NA|TRBV10-1|NA|TRBJ2-7
CASLPYEQYF
TGCGCCAGCCTCCCCTACGAGCAGTACTTC
>NA|TRBV6-6|NA|TRBJ2-2
CASSQLQGGTGELFF
TGTGCCAGCAGCCAACTCCAGGGAGGCACCGGGGAGCTGTTTTTT
>NA|TRBV28|NA|TRBJ1-2
CASTGTNRGNTF
TGTGCCAGCACCGGGACTAACCGAGGAAACACCTTC
>NA|TRBV5-1|NA|TRBJ2-7
CASSLSGNSYEQYF
TGCGCCAGCAGCTTGTCAGGAAACTCCTACGAGCAGTACTTC
>few|TRBV7-2|TRBD2|TRBJ2-7
CASSTPILLAGAIHEQYF
TGTGCCAGCAGCACCCCAATTCTACTAGCGGGGGCGATTCACGAGCAGTACTTC
>NA|TRBV21-1|NA|TRBJ2-2
CASSRSVERRNTGELFF
TGTGCCAGCAGCAGGTCCGTCGAGCGGAGGAACACCGGGGAGCTGTTTTTT
>NA|TRBV18|NA|TRBJ2-1
CASSPTAGEGGEQFF
TGTGCCAGCTCACCGACGGCAGGGGAAGGAGGAGAGCAGTTCTTC
>NA|TRBV19|NA|TRBJ1-5
CASSRQNNQPQHF
TGTGCCAGTAGTCGCCAGAATAATCAGCCCCAGCATTTT
>NA|TRBV28|NA|TRBJ2-7
CASSLNRGSYEQYF
TGTGCCAGCAGTTTAAACCGCGGGTCCTACGAGCAGTACTTC